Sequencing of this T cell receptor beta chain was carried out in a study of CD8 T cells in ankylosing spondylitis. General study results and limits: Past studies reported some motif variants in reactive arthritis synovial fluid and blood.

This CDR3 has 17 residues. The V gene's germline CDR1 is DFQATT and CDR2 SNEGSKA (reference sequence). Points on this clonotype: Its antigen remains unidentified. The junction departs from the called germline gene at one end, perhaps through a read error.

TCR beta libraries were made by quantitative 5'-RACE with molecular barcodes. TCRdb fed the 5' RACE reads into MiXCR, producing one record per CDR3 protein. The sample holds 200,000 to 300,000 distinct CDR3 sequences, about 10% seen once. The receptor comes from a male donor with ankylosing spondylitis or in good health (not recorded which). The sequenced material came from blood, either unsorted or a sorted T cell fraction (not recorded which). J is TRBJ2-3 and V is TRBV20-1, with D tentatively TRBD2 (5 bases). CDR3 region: CSARGLGCEAATDTQYF. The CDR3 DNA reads TGTAGTGCTAGAGGCCTCGGGTGCGAAGCGGCCACAGATACGCAGTATTTT.